The entry that follows covers one T cell receptor beta chain sequence. Antigen unknown. The data are from a study of cytomegalovirus exposure and HLA in healthy donors. Study-level results: A classifier reportedly called cytomegalovirus status with high sensitivity and specificity. A later analysis showed TCR association rates differing by HLA locus, peaking at DRB1 and lowest at HLA-C.

PCR was performed using 60 Vbeta and 13 Jbeta primers. TCRdb's copy holds only in-frame clones and misses some; the assay was immunoSEQ multiplex PCR. The data show over 55,000 clones, with around 81% seen just once and around 5.4% held by the top ten. V lost 4 bases to trimming and J lost 3 bases, with 14 bases between them. Germline V gene data show CDR1 as SGHNT and CDR2 as YYREEE (reference sequence). The CDR3 has 14 residues. The receptor was derived from a male donor in good health and CMV-seronegative. The J gene is TRBJ2-7, the V gene TRBV5-4; possibly TRBD2 for D (5 bases). The sample taken for sequencing was PBMCs. CDR3: CASSPPGILYEQYF. CDR3 sequence (DNA): TGTGCCAGCAGCCCCCCGGGAATCCTCTACGAGCAGTACTTC.